This T cell receptor beta chain was documented in a study of post-analysis software for immune sequencing data. V lost 5 bases and J lost 6, with 10 bases in between. The CDR3 sequence is 12 residues long. Points on this clonotype: What it recognizes is unknown.

Study-wide results and limits: The five TRBV segments detected at higher frequency in patients than in controls included TRBV5-6, TRBV5-1 and TRBV20-1.

The TCR beta cDNA libraries contained unique molecular identifiers. MiXCR, run by TCRdb on the PCR reads, gives a single entry per CDR3 protein. The table has 820,000 or so distinct CDR3 sequences, roughly 50% seen once. The genes are TRBV12-3 or TRBV12-4 and TRBJ1-2, with D hard to call. The source is a girl aged 5 to 17 with multiple sclerosis. Material: blood. CDR3 bases: TGTGCCAGCAGTCTATTGACCCATGGCTACACCTTC. Translated, it gives CASSLLTHGYTF.